This entry lists 27 T cell receptor beta chains sequenced from one sample in a study of human T cells and chemical hapten exposure. TCRdb re-called the RACE reads through MiXCR, storing one row per CDR3 protein. The sample has 20,000 to 30,000 distinct CDR3 sequences; more than 8% are singletons. The time point: patch test 2, 6 weeks after DPC sensitization. Treatment indicated: therapeutic diphenylcyclopropenone sensitization with weekly scalp DPC. Sequenced here: whole blood, sampled in connection with sensitization to the hapten diphenylcyclopropenone (DPC). The source of these receptors is a man aged 25 to 40 with alopecia areata. Some clones in this sample may be carry-over from other donors' samples.

The table lists this clonotype with many counts. The J gene is TRBJ2-5, the V gene TRBV11-2; D is unclear. The CDR3 length is 13 residues. V lost 1 base and J 4 bases, leaving 7 bases between the germline ends. CDR1 and CDR2 (germline): SGHAT, FQNNGV. This CDR3 is CASSLGDRETQYF. In DNA form, the CDR3 reads TGTGCCAGCAGCTTAGGGGATAGAGAGACCCAGTACTTC.

This clonotype was counted many times. The genes are TRBV20-1 and TRBJ2-5; D is perhaps TRBD1 (5 bases). Germline values: CDR1 DFQATT, CDR2 SNEGSKA (reference sequence). The V end was cut by 3 bases, the J end by 1 base, with 15 bases between. The CDR3 extends over 15 amino acids. CDR3 residues: CSASKTDSPQETQYF. The CDR3 DNA is TGCAGTGCTAGTAAGACCGACAGTCCCCAAGAGACCCAGTACTTC.

A few counts support this clonotype. The chain joins TRBV7-8 to TRBJ1-1; perhaps TRBD1 as D (5 bases). V was pared by 3 bases and J by 7 bases, with 24 bases between. CDR3 length equals 17 residues. CDR1 SGHVS and CDR2 FQNEAQ come from the germline V gene. CDR3 coding DNA: TGTGCCAGCAGCTTCATCCCCCCAGGGAACCTTCCTTTTGAAGCTTTCTTT. Its translation is CASSFIPPGNLPFEAFF.

This clonotype has a handful of counts. This sequence joins TRBV5-5 and TRBJ2-2; no definite D call. Between the trimmed V and J ends, which lost 5 bases and 1 base, there was a span of 3 bases. Germline-derived CDR1 and CDR2 are SGHKS and YYEKEE (reference sequence). The CDR3 contains 12 residues. The CDR3 reads CASSWNTGELFF. CDR3 in DNA: TGTGCCAGCAGTTGGAACACCGGGGAGCTGTTTTTT.

The table lists this clonotype with many counts. V usage is TRBV20-1 and J usage is TRBJ1-4, with a weak D call TRBD1 (6 bases). The germline V gene encodes CDR1 DFQATT and CDR2 SNEGSKA (reference sequence). CDR3 size: 14 residues. Trimming removed 2 bases from V and 6 bases from J, with 13 bases in between. The chain's CDR3 is CSARRGVRDEKLFF. In nucleotides, the CDR3 is TGCAGTGCTAGAAGGGGGGTTAGGGATGAAAAACTGTTTTTT.

The rearrangement joins TRBV12-3 or TRBV12-4 to TRBJ2-2; 7 bases agree with TRBD2. J was trimmed by 0 bases and V by 6 bases; bases with no gene match: 7. The CDR3 loop spans 16 amino acids. The CDR3 spells CASSPPSGSNTGELFF. The CDR3 nucleotides read TGTGCCAGCAGCCCTCCTAGCGGTTCGAACACCGGGGAGCTGTTTTTT.

By sample share, this clonotype is medium-sized. This chain uses TRBV7-6 with TRBJ1-5; 7 nucleotides match TRBD1. V was pared by 5 bases and J by 5 bases, with 9 bases of the junction left unmatched. Looked up from germline, CDR1 is SGHVS and CDR2 is FNYEAQ. The CDR3 runs 15 residues. The CDR3 nucleotides read TGTGCCAGCAGCCCCGGGACAGATTTCCATCAGCCCCAGCATTTT. It encodes CASSPGTDFHQPQHF.

V usage is TRBV11-2 and J usage is TRBJ1-1; D uncertain. Germline V gene data show CDR1 as SGHAT and CDR2 as FQNNGV. V lost 3 bases and J 6 bases, leaving 8 bases between the germline ends. CDR3 length: 12 residues. Written as DNA, the CDR3 is TGTGCCAGCAGCTTGCAGGAACCTGAAGCTTTCTTT. Its protein product is CASSLQEPEAFF.

This clonotype was picked up a small number of times. This sequence joins TRBV12-3 or TRBV12-4 and TRBJ1-4; D unresolved. The CDR3 spans 14 residues. Trimming took off 6 bases at V and 0 bases at J, with 8 bases between the two ends. CDR3 nucleotide sequence: TGTGCCAGCAGGCGGGCGGCAACTAATGAAAAACTGTTTTTT. It codes for CASRRAATNEKLFF.

This clonotype turned up a few times. V and J are TRBV11-2 and TRBJ2-3; D is possibly TRBD1 (6 bases). The germline V and J ends were trimmed by 5 bases and 0 bases, with 9 bases remaining between them. The CDR3 extends over 14 amino acids. Germline V gene sequence: CDR1 SGHAT, CDR2 FQNNGV. DNA for the CDR3: TGTGCCAGCAGCCCAGGACAGAGCACAGATACGCAGTATTTT. Amino acid sequence: CASSPGQSTDTQYF.

The genes are TRBV3-1 and TRBJ1-6; maybe TRBD1 (5 bases). In germline, CDR1 is LGHDT, CDR2 YNNKEL (reference sequence). This CDR3 is 19 amino acids long. Trimming removed 5 bases at V and 5 bases at J, with 25 bases between. CDR3 DNA sequence: TGTGCCAGCAGCTCCGGGGGAAAGACTTCCGTCAAAAATAATTCACCCCTCCACTTT. Its translation is CASSSGGKTSVKNNSPLHF.

CDR3 DNA sequence: TGTGCCACCAGCAGAGATCCTGGGGAGGCAGATACGCAGTATTTT. Protein sequence: CATSRDPGEADTQYF. The chain combines TRBV15 with TRBJ2-3; the D gene is possibly TRBD2 (6 bases). Trimming shortened V by 0 bases and J by 4 bases, and 11 bases separated the two germline ends. The germline V gene encodes CDR1 LNHNV and CDR2 YYDKDF (reference sequence). The CDR3 has 15 amino acids.

This clonotype occurred many times. The rearrangement uses TRBV4-1 and TRBJ1-1, with 7 bases fitting TRBD1. V lost 4 bases to trimming and J lost 6 bases; unmatched junction nucleotides: 5. The CDR3 is 13 residues long. Germline CDR1 MGHRA, CDR2 YSYEKL. CDR3 sequence reads: CASSPGTDAEAFF. The DNA for the CDR3 is TGCGCCAGCAGCCCAGGGACAGATGCTGAAGCTTTCTTT.

In this sample, this clonotype turned up many times. The V gene is TRBV5-1, the J gene TRBJ2-7, with D uncertain. CDR3 size: 15 residues. With 0 bases removed from V and 0 bases from J, the gap between germline ends came to 10 bases. From germline, CDR1 is SGHRS and CDR2 YFSETQ. The DNA of the CDR3 is TGCGCCAGCAGCTTGGGAACAGCGAGCTCCTACGAGCAGTACTTC. It yields the protein CASSLGTASSYEQYF. The full variable domain, completed using reference TRBV5-1 and TRBJ2-7, is KAGVTQTPRYLIKTRGQQVTLSCSPISGHRSVSWYQQTPGQGLQFLFEYFSETQRNKGNFPGRFSGRQFSNSRSEMNVSTLELGDSALYLCASSLGTASSYEQYFGPGTRLTVT.

This clonotype has just a few counts. This chain uses TRBV5-1 with TRBJ2-3, with 11 bases aligning to TRBD2. The CDR3 extends over 15 amino acids. J gave up 2 bases and V 7 bases, and 6 bases lay outside the gene matches. Germline CDR1 and CDR2: SGHRS and YFSETQ. CDR3 DNA: TGCGCCAGCTCAACTAGCGGGAGTCTCACAGATACGCAGTATTTT. Its protein product is CASSTSGSLTDTQYF.

This clonotype was seen a few times. This rearrangement joins TRBV5-1 to TRBJ2-3; possible D gene TRBD1, 5 bases. The length of the CDR3 is 13 residues. Germline-derived CDR1 and CDR2 are SGHRS and YFSETQ. Trimming removed 3 bases from V and 8 bases from J, with 13 bases in between. The CDR3 nucleotides are TGCGCCAGCAGCTCCACAGGTACTGGTACGCAGTATTTT. Its translation: CASSSTGTGTQYF. Full variable domain (rest looked up from reference TRBV5-1 and TRBJ2-3): KAGVTQTPRYLIKTRGQQVTLSCSPISGHRSVSWYQQTPGQGLQFLFEYFSETQRNKGNFPGRFSGRQFSNSRSEMNVSTLELGDSALYLCASSSTGTGTQYFGPGTRLTVL.

This clonotype was found many times. The CDR3 spells CATGGRGAELFF. The CDR3 DNA follows: TGTGCCACCGGGGGTCGGGGCGCGGAGCTGTTTTTT. V and J are TRBV24-1 and TRBJ2-2; either TRBD1 or TRBD2 may fit D (5 bases each). Per the germline V gene, CDR1 is KGHDR and CDR2 is SFDVKD. V shed 9 bases and J shed 10 bases, with 14 bases lying between them. The CDR3 is made up of 12 amino acids.

This clonotype was seen only a few times. The V call is TRBV18, the J call TRBJ2-3; TRBD2 matches 7 bases. CDR1 and CDR2 from the germline V gene are KGHSH and LQKENI. The CDR3 spans 16 residues. J was trimmed by 2 bases and V by 3 bases; bases with no gene match: 8. CDR3 coding DNA: TGTGCCAGCTCACCTGACCGGGACTACTCCACAGATACGCAGTATTTT. Its protein is CASSPDRDYSTDTQYF.

The V gene is TRBV27, the J gene TRBJ2-7; 11 bases are a match to TRBD2. Germline-derived CDR1 and CDR2 are MNHEY and SMNVEV (reference sequence). The CDR3 has 16 amino acids. V lost 4 bases, J lost 2 bases, and 7 bases stayed unmatched. The chain's CDR3 is CASSSLQGLAAYEQYF. The CDR3 region has the DNA TGTGCCAGCAGTTCCCTCCAGGGACTAGCGGCCTACGAGCAGTACTTC.

The V and J genes are TRBV12-3 or TRBV12-4 and TRBJ2-1, with 11 bases lining up with TRBD2. The CDR3 runs to 16 residues. The V segment lost 4 bases and the J segment 6 bases; nucleotides outside the gene matches: 8. This CDR3 reads CASSSPGTSGSNEQFF. CDR3 DNA sequence: TGTGCCAGCAGTTCTCCCGGGACTAGCGGTTCCAATGAGCAGTTCTTC.

At least ten counts were recorded for this clonotype. The rearrangement links TRBV7-2 to TRBJ2-1; TRBD1 might be the D (5 bases). The CDR3 totals 16 residues. Between the trimmed V and J ends, which lost 2 bases and 5 bases, there was a span of 16 bases. Germline-derived CDR1 and CDR2 are SGHTA and FQGNSA. The DNA of the CDR3 is TGTGCCAGCAGCTTACGTAGGGGATTGAGTGACAATGAGCAGTTCTTC. It is translated as CASSLRRGLSDNEQFF.

In this sample, this clonotype turned up a few times. This chain connects TRBV27 to TRBJ2-1; D gene uncertain. This CDR3 has 18 amino acids. Trimming stripped 4 bases from V and 6 bases from J, with 25 bases between. Germline V CDR1 and CDR2: MNHEY, SMNVEV (reference sequence). The CDR3 DNA sequence: TGTGCCAGCAGTTCAACCCGACAAGGGCCCGTTGAAAGCAATGAGCAGTTCTTC. It translates to CASSSTRQGPVESNEQFF.

The CDR3 protein is CASSMTGGTDTQYF. CDR3 in DNA: TGTGCCAGCAGCATGACAGGGGGCACAGATACGCAGTATTTT. The V call is TRBV6-5, the J call TRBJ2-3, with 8 bases identical to TRBD1. V shed 6 bases and J 1 base; nucleotides not matched to a gene: 3. The germline gives CDR1 MNHEY, CDR2 SVGAGI. This CDR3 region has 14 residues.

The sample holds many counts of this clonotype. The rearrangement links TRBV11-2 to TRBJ2-5; 8 nucleotides match TRBD1. CDR1 is SGHAT and CDR2 is FQNNGV in the germline V gene. Unmatched junction bases numbered 7, after V lost 3 bases and J lost 1 base. The CDR3 covers 16 residues. CDR3 region: CASSFSGTGGQETQYF. The CDR3, as DNA: TGTGCCAGCAGCTTTTCTGGTACAGGGGGCCAAGAGACCCAGTACTTC.

This clonotype was detected many times. The rearrangement joins TRBV19 to TRBJ1-5; 9 nucleotides agree with TRBD1. The CDR3 is 18 amino acids. CDR1 is LNHDA, CDR2 SQIVND, per germline (reference sequence). Trimming cost V 3 bases and J 2 bases; bases outside gene matches: 11. CDR3 loop: CASSIRRDRVLGNQPQHF. The DNA for the CDR3 is TGTGCCAGTAGTATTCGCCGGGACAGGGTTTTGGGCAATCAGCCCCAGCATTTT.

The sample holds many counts of this clonotype. The chain uses TRBV20-1 and TRBJ2-3; D is perhaps TRBD2 (6 bases). Trimming stripped 1 base from V and 4 bases from J, with 21 bases between. Germline CDR1 is DFQATT and CDR2 is SNEGSKA (reference sequence). This CDR3 has 17 amino acids. CDR3 bases: TGCAGTGCTAGAGGCCCCTTGAATAGCGGCAGGTCAGATACGCAGTATTTT. Amino acid sequence: CSARGPLNSGRSDTQYF.

The sample holds a few counts of this clonotype. This chain connects TRBV6-5 to TRBJ2-1; D may be TRBD2 (5 bases). The CDR3 totals 14 residues. V lost 0 bases, J lost 8 bases, and 11 bases lay in between. Per the germline V gene, CDR1 is MNHEY and CDR2 is SVGAGI. The CDR3, as DNA: TGTGCCAGCAGTTACTCGAGTTGGGGAGATGAGCAGTTCTTC. This sequence encodes CASSYSSWGDEQFF.